The next 18 T cell receptor beta chains were all read from a single sample in a study of T cell responses to AZD1222 COVID-19 vaccine. Here immunoSEQ multiplex PCR was the method, and the copy in TCRdb shows in-frame clones only, minus some. The sample lists about 140,000 clones; more than 85% were seen once. Specimen: peripheral blood, collected 28 days after the second AZD1222 dose. These receptors were taken from an adult who received the AZD1222 COVID-19 vaccine.

This chain uses TRBV10-3 with TRBJ1-1; TRBD1 might be the D (5 bases). The CDR3 has 13 residues. V lost 0 bases and J lost 4, with 6 bases in between. Germline V gene lookup returns CDR1 ENHRY and CDR2 SYGVKD. CDR3 nucleotide sequence: TGTGCCATCAGTGAGTCGAGGGGCACTGAAGCTTTCTTT. It codes for CAISESRGTEAFF.

The V gene is TRBV6-2 or TRBV6-3, the J gene TRBJ1-5; the D is unclear. CDR3 size: 14 residues. Trimming shortened V by 6 bases and J by 7 bases, and 16 bases separated the two germline ends. CDR1 is MNHEY and CDR2 is SVGEGT in the germline V gene. The CDR3: CASSLQGIRQPQHF. The CDR3, as DNA: TGTGCCAGCAGCCTTCAAGGGATACGGCAGCCCCAGCATTTT.

The chain links TRBV5-4 to TRBJ2-2, with 10 bases aligning to TRBD2. Trimming cost V 4 bases and J 1 base; bases outside gene matches: 4. CDR1 SGHNT and CDR2 YYREEE come from the germline V gene (reference sequence). The CDR3 runs 16 residues. CDR3 in DNA: TGTGCCAGCAGCCCCCCTAGCGGGAGGAACACCGGGGAGCTGTTTTTT. Amino acids: CASSPPSGRNTGELFF.

This chain joins TRBV4-1 and TRBJ2-7, with no clear D. The CDR3 loop spans 14 amino acids. The germline V gene has CDR1 MGHRA and CDR2 YSYEKL. The V end was cut by 3 bases, the J end by 0 bases, with 9 bases between. CDR3 protein: CASSHDRTSYEQYF. In nucleotides, the CDR3 is TGCGCCAGCAGCCATGATAGGACCTCCTACGAGCAGTACTTC.

This chain uses TRBV29-1 with TRBJ2-5, with D uncertain. V was clipped by 0 bases and J by 7 bases, with 0 bases between them. CDR1 and CDR2 (germline): SQVTM, ANQGSEA. The CDR3 totals 9 residues. The CDR3 here is CSVEETQYF. CDR3 in DNA: TGCAGCGTTGAAGAGACCCAGTACTTC.

This chain connects TRBV5-1 to TRBJ2-1, with 14 bases that match TRBD2. Trimming removed 4 bases from V and 8 bases from J; junction bases left unmatched: 5. The CDR3 is 15 amino acids. CDR1 SGHRS and CDR2 YFSETQ come from the germline V gene. This chain's CDR3 is CASSPGTSGGDEQFF. As DNA, the CDR3 is TGCGCCAGCAGCCCCGGGACTAGCGGGGGTGATGAGCAGTTCTTC. Full variable domain (remainder filled in from reference TRBV5-1 and TRBJ2-1): KAGVTQTPRYLIKTRGQQVTLSCSPISGHRSVSWYQQTPGQGLQFLFEYFSETQRNKGNFPGRFSGRQFSNSRSEMNVSTLELGDSALYLCASSPGTSGGDEQFFGPGTRLTVL.

The V and J genes are TRBV7-2 and TRBJ2-5; 7 bases map to TRBD1. The CDR3 covers 14 residues. CDR1 and CDR2 (germline): SGHTA, FQGNSA. V was clipped by 6 bases and J by 5 bases; unmatched bases: 9. DNA for the CDR3: TGTGCCAGCAGGGTGACAGGGTCTTGGGAGACCCAGTACTTC. Its translation is CASRVTGSWETQYF.

CDR3 sequence (DNA): TGTGCCAGCAGTGAGAACTTCCGGGCCGGAAATTCACCCCTCCACTTT. Translating gives CASSENFRAGNSPLHF. The chain links TRBV6-1 to TRBJ1-6; D remains ambiguous. Trimming took 3 bases from V and 7 from J, leaving 16 bases between them. This CDR3 has 16 residues. CDR1 and CDR2 from the germline V gene are MNHNS and SASEGT.

The chain carries TRBV11-3 and TRBJ2-2; D not resolved. Per the germline V gene, CDR1 is SGHNT and CDR2 is YENEEA. Between the trimmed V and J ends, which lost 2 bases and 6 bases, there was a span of 7 bases. CDR3 length: 13 amino acids. The CDR3 spells CASSLRAAGELFF. The CDR3 region has the DNA TGTGCCAGCAGCTTACGGGCAGCCGGGGAGCTGTTTTTT. The whole variable domain, filled in from reference TRBV11-3 and TRBJ2-2, reads EAGVVQSPRYKIIEKKQPVAFWCNPISGHNTLYWYLQNLGQGPELLIRYENEEAVDDSQLPKDRFSAERLKGVDSTLKIQPAELGDSAVYLCASSLRAAGELFFGEGSRLTVL.

This clone has just one count. The chain has TRBV4-3 and TRBJ2-5, with D hard to call. Trimming stripped 0 bases from V and 7 bases from J, with 12 bases between. Germline CDR1 is LGHNA and CDR2 is YSLEER. CDR3 length: 14 amino acids. CDR3 DNA sequence: TGCGCCAGCAGCCAAGACATTCGATCCGGGACCCAGTACTTC. Translation: CASSQDIRSGTQYF.

There are a few counts of this clone. The chain employs TRBV25-1 and TRBJ2-2; no clear D gene. The V gene lost 4 bases and the J gene lost 6 bases, with 15 bases spanning the gap. The germline gives CDR1 MGHDK, CDR2 SYGVNS. This CDR3 region has 15 residues. The CDR3 spells CASSGALVGSGELFF. For the CDR3, the DNA is TGTGCCAGCAGTGGTGCGTTGGTAGGGTCCGGGGAGCTGTTTTTT.

This chain links TRBV16 with TRBJ2-3; D ambiguous. Trimming removed 0 bases from V and 2 bases from J, with 9 bases in between. Germline CDR1 and CDR2: KGHSY and FQNENV. This CDR3 contains 15 residues. The CDR3 here is CASSQSQLTTDTQYF. CDR3 in DNA: TGTGCCAGCAGCCAATCCCAGCTTACCACAGATACGCAGTATTTT.

The chain recombines TRBV3-1 (or the pseudogene TRBV3-2) with TRBJ2-7, with D perhaps TRBD2 (6 bases). V lost 11 bases to trimming and J lost 0 bases, with 17 bases between them. Germline V lookup: CDR1 LGHDT, CDR2 YNNKEL (reference sequence). The CDR3 has 14 amino acids. This CDR3 is CAPHGGGPSYEQYF. The DNA for the CDR3 is TGTGCCCCACACGGGGGTGGACCCTCCTACGAGCAGTACTTC.

V usage is TRBV7-9 and J usage is TRBJ1-1, with D possibly TRBD1 on 5 matching bases. The CDR3 runs 15 residues. V lost 5 bases, J lost 3 bases, and 16 bases lay in between. CDR1 SEHNR and CDR2 FQNEAQ come from the germline V gene (reference sequence). The DNA of the CDR3 is TGTGCCAGCAGCACCACGAGAGGGGATGACACTGAAGCTTTCTTT. Its translation: CASSTTRGDDTEAFF.

The chain recombines TRBV4-1 with TRBJ2-5; possible D gene TRBD1, 6 bases. Trimming took 8 bases from V and 3 from J, leaving 19 bases between them. The CDR3 loop spans 15 amino acids. The germline CDR1 and CDR2 sequences are MGHRA and YSYEKL. The CDR3 bases are TGCGCCAGCGAACCGGGACACGGAAGAGAAGAGACCCAGTACTTC. Translating gives CASEPGHGREETQYF.

The rearrangement links TRBV12-3 or TRBV12-4 to TRBJ1-1; D is undetermined. V was cut by 3 bases and J by 4 bases, with 6 bases left in between. The CDR3 sequence is 12 residues long. In DNA form, the CDR3 reads TGTGCCAGCAGTTTCCAGAGCACTGAAGCTTTCTTT. Translating gives CASSFQSTEAFF.

This chain connects TRBV7-9 to TRBJ1-4; 7 bases match TRBD1. Germline CDR1 reads SEHNR; CDR2 reads FQNEAQ (reference sequence). V was clipped by 6 bases and J by 5 bases; unmatched bases: 6. The CDR3 extends over 14 amino acids. CDR3 sequence reads: CASSKTGMNEKLFF. In DNA form, the CDR3 reads TGTGCCAGCAGTAAGACAGGGATGAATGAAAAACTGTTTTTT.

This chain links TRBV25-1 with TRBJ2-7; 8 nucleotides agree with TRBD2. The CDR3 totals 15 residues. V was pared by 4 bases and J by 0 bases, with 5 bases of the junction left unmatched. Germline assignment: CDR1 MGHDK and CDR2 SYGVNS. The CDR3 DNA follows: TGTGCCAGCAGTGGGCCCGGGGGGGACTCCTACGAGCAGTACTTC. Translating it yields CASSGPGGDSYEQYF.